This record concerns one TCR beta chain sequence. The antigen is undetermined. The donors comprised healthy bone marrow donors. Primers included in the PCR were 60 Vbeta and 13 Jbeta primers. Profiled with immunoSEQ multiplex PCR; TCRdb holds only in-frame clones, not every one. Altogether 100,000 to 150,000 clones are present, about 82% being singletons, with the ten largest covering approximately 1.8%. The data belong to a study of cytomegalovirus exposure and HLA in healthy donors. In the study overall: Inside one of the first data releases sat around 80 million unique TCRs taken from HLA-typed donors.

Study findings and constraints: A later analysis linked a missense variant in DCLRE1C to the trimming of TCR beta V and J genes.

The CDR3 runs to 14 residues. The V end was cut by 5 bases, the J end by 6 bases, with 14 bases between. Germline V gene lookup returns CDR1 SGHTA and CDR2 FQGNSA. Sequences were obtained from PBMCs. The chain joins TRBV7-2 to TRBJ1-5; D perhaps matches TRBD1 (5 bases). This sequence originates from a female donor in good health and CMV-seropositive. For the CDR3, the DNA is TGTGCCAGCAGCCCCCCGGGGGGGGGTCAGCCCCAGCATTTT. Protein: CASSPPGGGQPQHF.